These T cell receptor beta chains were read from a single sample in a study of T cell changes during pregnancy in multiple sclerosis. Generated by immunoSEQ multiplex PCR, the TCRdb table keeps only in-frame clones and is missing some. The repertoire holds tens of thousands of clones, 93% seen once, with about 2.6% in the top ten. Sample: CD8+ T cells from peripheral blood mononuclear cells, taken in the third trimester of pregnancy. These receptors were collected from a female donor with multiple sclerosis, enrolled in a pregnancy study. Both conserved end residues are part of each CDR3. A D gene is named only where the DNA matches it firmly. Some rows have no size entry. The others give once, few or many, or a class for an expanded clone.

J gene | V gene | D gene | clone size | CDR3 protein | CDR3 DNA
TRBJ2-7 | TRBV27 | TRBD2 | . | CASSPRDYTYEQYF | TGTGCCAGCAGTCCCCGGGACTATACCTACGAGCAGTACTTC
TRBJ2-5 | TRBV19 | . | . | CASSIDGGAETQYF | TGTGCCAGTAGTATTGACGGCGGGGCGGAGACCCAGTACTTC
TRBJ1-4 | TRBV28 | . | . | CASSLLAGSEKLFF | TGTGCCAGCAGTTTATTGGCAGGATCAGAAAAACTGTTTTTT
TRBJ2-1 | TRBV5-1 | . | . | CASSAQGYEQFF | TGCGCCAGCAGTGCACAGGGCTATGAGCAGTTCTTC
TRBJ2-7 | TRBV27 | TRBD1 | . | CASSPRGRGNEQYF | TGTGCCAGCAGTCCCAGGGGGCGCGGGAACGAGCAGTACTTC
TRBJ2-7 | TRBV13 | . | . | CASSLGPGRGEQYF | TGTGCCAGCAGCTTAGGCCCAGGGCGAGGCGAGCAGTACTTC
TRBJ2-7 | TRBV12-5 | TRBD1 | . | CASGGQGPYYYEQYF | TGTGCTAGTGGTGGACAGGGACCATACTACTACGAGCAGTACTTC
TRBJ2-7 | TRBV10-1 | TRBD1 | once | CATCTGTVSYEQYF | TGCGCCACCTGTACCGGGACAGTCTCCTACGAGCAGTACTTC
TRBJ2-7 | TRBV11-1 | TRBD1 | . | CASSLIGTGIYEQYF | TGTGCCAGCAGCTTAATAGGGACAGGGATCTACGAGCAGTACTTC
TRBJ1-1 | TRBV6-1 | . | . | CANQQELNTEAFF | TGTGCCAACCAACAGGAGCTGAACACTGAAGCTTTCTTT
TRBJ2-1 | TRBV29-1 | . | . | CSVDNRYNEQFF | TGCAGCGTTGATAACAGGTACAATGAGCAGTTCTTC
TRBJ2-3 | TRBV5-4 | . | . | CASSSPARDTQYF | TGTGCCAGCAGCTCACCCGCCCGGGATACGCAGTATTTT
TRBJ2-4 | TRBV11-2 | TRBD1 | . | CASSTKQGARKYF | TGTGCCAGCAGCACCAAACAGGGGGCAAGGAAGTACTTC